One sample yielded the 26 T cell receptor beta chains listed below, sequenced in a study of T cell repertoires in cytomegalovirus infection. TCRdb re-called the reads with MiXCR, one entry per CDR3 protein. The sample holds over 450,000 distinct CDR3 sequences, roughly 10% seen once. Specimen: PBMCs. These receptors all come from a human donor in good health (CMV status not recorded). Some clones in this sample may be carry-over from other donors' samples.

This clonotype was detected ten times or more. This chain joins TRBV6-5 and TRBJ1-4; D gene uncertain. CDR3 length equals 15 residues. V was pared by 3 bases and J by 3 bases, with 11 bases between. CDR1 and CDR2 (germline): MNHEY, SVGAGI. The CDR3 reads CASSYRRVANEKLFF. CDR3 in DNA: TGTGCCAGCAGTTATAGAAGGGTAGCTAATGAAAAACTGTTTTTT.

Ten or more counts support this clonotype. The V call is TRBV19, the J call TRBJ2-1, with D perhaps matching TRBD2 (6 bases). The CDR3 is made up of 15 amino acids. Germline V CDR1 and CDR2: LNHDA, SQIVND (reference sequence). V was clipped by 4 bases and J by 0 bases, with 10 bases between them. The chain's CDR3 is CASSRDFSSYNEQFF. The CDR3 DNA follows: TGTGCCAGTAGTAGGGACTTTAGCTCCTACAATGAGCAGTTCTTC. Variable domain in full (rest from reference TRBV19 and TRBJ2-1): DGGITQSPKYLFRKEGQNVTLSCEQNLNHDAMYWYRQDPGQGLRLIYYSQIVNDFQKGDIAEGYSVSREKKESFPLTVTSAQKNPTAFYLCASSRDFSSYNEQFFGPGTRLTVL.

This clonotype was counted ten times or more. The chain recombines TRBV6-1 with TRBJ1-5; tentatively, D is TRBD1 (5 bases). Germline CDR1 MNHNS, CDR2 SASEGT. The CDR3 contains 15 residues. V was shortened by 7 bases and J by 4 bases, with 17 bases between the two germline ends. The DNA for the CDR3 is TGTGCCAGCATATCAAGGGGTTTGGGAAATCAGCCCCAGCATTTT. Its protein product is CASISRGLGNQPQHF.

This clonotype was picked up many times. The V call is TRBV5-1, the J call TRBJ2-1, with TRBD1 identical over 8 bases. The CDR3 is made up of 15 amino acids. Trimming at V came to 7 bases and at J to 9 bases, leaving 15 bases not matched to a gene. CDR1 SGHRS and CDR2 YFSETQ come from the germline V gene. The CDR3, as DNA: TGCGCCAGCTCCCTAGACAGGGGCCCCGGGGGTGAGCAGTTCTTC. Encoded protein: CASSLDRGPGGEQFF.

The J gene is TRBJ2-1, the V gene TRBV18; TRBD2 aligns across 12 bases. V lost 2 bases to trimming and J lost 4 bases; unmatched junction nucleotides: 6. This CDR3 has 17 amino acids. Germline V gene sequence: CDR1 KGHSH, CDR2 LQKENI. CDR3 in amino acids: CASSPTSGGLSYNEQFF. CDR3 coding DNA: TGTGCCAGCTCACCAACTAGCGGGGGGCTATCATACAATGAGCAGTTCTTC.

The CDR3 DNA reads as TGTGCCACCAGTGACCCAGCGGGACTGGAGGCAGATACGCAGTATTTT. Its translation is CATSDPAGLEADTQYF. The V and J genes are TRBV24-1 and TRBJ2-3, with TRBD2 matching over 7 bases. This CDR3 region has 16 residues. Germline CDR1 and CDR2: KGHDR and SFDVKD. V lost 4 bases, J lost 4 bases, and 10 bases stayed unmatched.

The V gene is TRBV12-3 or TRBV12-4, the J gene TRBJ2-1, with TRBD1 as a possible D gene (6 bases). The CDR3 covers 14 residues. Trimming removed 3 bases at V and 6 bases at J, with 12 bases between. Here the CDR3 reads CASSFARDTNEQFF. The CDR3 DNA reads TGTGCCAGCAGTTTTGCCAGGGACACCAATGAGCAGTTCTTC.

This clonotype was seen many times. The V gene is TRBV11-1, the J gene TRBJ1-1, with D perhaps matching TRBD1 (5 bases). Germline CDR1 SGHAT, CDR2 FQDESV (reference sequence). V lost 2 bases and J lost 8, with 21 bases in between. The CDR3 totals 16 residues. The CDR3 DNA reads TGTGCCAGCAGCTTATATCCCGGGACTGATTGGGGGGAAGCTTTCTTT. Protein: CASSLYPGTDWGEAFF.

This clonotype turned up a few times. The chain combines TRBV6-1 with TRBJ1-5; 9 bases align to TRBD1. Germline values: CDR1 MNHNS, CDR2 SASEGT. This CDR3 spans 16 amino acids. With 6 bases clipped from V and 7 bases from J, the junction kept 13 bases outside the gene matches. CDR3 region: CASRQGATPGPQPQHF. The DNA of the CDR3 is TGTGCCAGCAGACAGGGGGCAACCCCGGGACCCCAGCCCCAGCATTTT.

CDR3 nucleotide sequence: TGTGCTAGTGGACGTTTGGGGCGGGCGAACACTGAAGCTTTCTTT. This gives the protein CASGRLGRANTEAFF. This chain links TRBV12-5 with TRBJ1-1, with TRBD1 as a possible D gene (5 bases). Between the trimmed V and J ends, which lost 6 bases and 1 base, there was a span of 15 bases. The CDR3 covers 15 residues. In germline, CDR1 is LGHNT, CDR2 FRNRAP.

This clonotype was seen repeatedly, ten times or more. The chain carries TRBV10-3 and TRBJ2-7, with 9 bases lining up with TRBD1. CDR1 and CDR2 from the germline V gene are ENHRY and SYGVKD. With V trimmed by 11 bases and J by 2 bases, 4 bases remained unmatched. The CDR3 has 12 residues. The CDR3 loop is CAGGQGPYEQYF. In nucleotides, the CDR3 is TGTGCCGGGGGACAGGGTCCCTACGAGCAGTACTTC.

This clonotype was seen only once. A much larger clonotype is one base distant, so this may be a read error. This chain joins TRBV23-1 and TRBJ1-4, with D possibly matching TRBD1 (6 bases). TRBV23-1 is an ORF, and what it does is uncertain. V was cut by 8 bases and J by 6 bases, with 16 bases left in between. This CDR3 is 14 amino acids long. For the CDR3, the DNA is TGCGCCAGCTTTTTAGGGGGGATAGATGAAAAACTGTTTTTT. Its translation is CASFLGGIDEKLFF.

This clonotype was observed a few times. The rearrangement joins TRBV6-2 or TRBV6-3 to TRBJ1-1; D is perhaps TRBD1 (6 bases). V lost 0 bases, J lost 7 bases, and 9 bases lay in between. Per germline, CDR1 MNHEY and CDR2 SVGEGT. The CDR3 is made up of 13 amino acids. The chain's CDR3 is CASSYSGTFEAFF. The CDR3, as DNA: TGTGCCAGCAGTTACTCCGGGACATTTGAAGCTTTCTTT.

This clonotype was seen ten or more times. The V call is TRBV7-2, the J call TRBJ2-1; 8 positions match TRBD2. Germline V lookup: CDR1 SGHTA, CDR2 FQGNSA. V shed 5 bases and J 6 bases; nucleotides not matched to a gene: 12. CDR3 length: 16 amino acids. The CDR3 is CASSPYIGGTSNEQFF. CDR3 DNA: TGTGCCAGCAGCCCATACATCGGCGGGACTAGCAATGAGCAGTTCTTC.

This clonotype was recorded at least ten times. The rearrangement uses TRBV7-9 and TRBJ2-7; D may be TRBD2 (5 bases). The CDR3 covers 13 residues. Trimming cost V 2 bases and J 2 bases, with 7 bases left between them. Germline V CDR1 and CDR2: SEHNR, FQNEAQ (reference sequence). Here the CDR3 DNA reads TGTGCCAGCAGCTTATCGGGGACCTACGAGCAGTACTTC. Translated: CASSLSGTYEQYF.

This clonotype was seen a few times. The chain uses TRBV10-3 and TRBJ2-1; 8 bases are shared with TRBD2. Germline V gives CDR1 ENHRY, CDR2 SYGVKD. The CDR3 extends over 18 amino acids. Trimming cost V 10 bases and J 4 bases; bases outside gene matches: 21. The CDR3 DNA sequence: TGTGCCACCTCGGCGGCCAGGACAGCGGGAGTAGGGTACAATGAGCAGTTCTTC. Translating it yields CATSAARTAGVGYNEQFF.

The rearrangement joins TRBV12-3 or TRBV12-4 to TRBJ1-1; D remains unclear. With 5 bases removed from V and 8 bases from J, the gap between germline ends came to 21 bases. This CDR3 comprises 15 residues. CDR3 DNA: TGTGCCAGCAGTCCCGGGTATTTGGCCCAAACAGAAGCTTTCTTT. It codes for CASSPGYLAQTEAFF.

Concerning this clonotype itself: A much more abundant neighbour one base away suggests this may be a read error. This chain's CDR3 is CASSDPDLYGHTF. As DNA, the CDR3 is TGTGCCAGCAGTGACCCGGATCTGTATGGCCACACCTTC. This chain links TRBV6-2 or TRBV6-3 with TRBJ1-2; D is unresolved. The CDR3 covers 13 residues. Germline CDR1 reads MNHEY; CDR2 reads SVGEGT.

The chain couples TRBV9 to TRBJ2-3; 9 bases agree with TRBD2. CDR1 and CDR2 (germline): SGDLS, YYNGEE. CDR3 length: 15 residues. V shed 2 bases and J 1 base; nucleotides not matched to a gene: 2. CDR3 in amino acids: CASSVGTSRTDTQYF. In nucleotides, the CDR3 is TGTGCCAGCAGCGTGGGGACTAGCCGCACAGATACGCAGTATTTT. The variable domain in full, completed from reference TRBV9 and TRBJ2-3, reads DSGVTQTPKHLITATGQRVTLRCSPRSGDLSVYWYQQSLDQGLQFLIQYYNGEERAKGNILERFSAQQFPDLHSELNLSSLELGDSALYFCASSVGTSRTDTQYFGPGTRLTVL.

This sequence joins TRBV5-1 and TRBJ2-3; no clear D gene. Trimming stripped 4 bases from V and 0 bases from J, with 15 bases between. This CDR3 has 16 amino acids. Per the germline V gene, CDR1 is SGHRS and CDR2 is YFSETQ. CDR3 nucleotide sequence: TGCGCCAGCAGCGCGGACGCTGGCAGTAGCACAGATACGCAGTATTTT. Residues: CASSADAGSSTDTQYF. The whole variable domain, filled in from reference TRBV5-1 and TRBJ2-3, reads KAGVTQTPRYLIKTRGQQVTLSCSPISGHRSVSWYQQTPGQGLQFLFEYFSETQRNKGNFPGRFSGRQFSNSRSEMNVSTLELGDSALYLCASSADAGSSTDTQYFGPGTRLTVL.

This clonotype has at least ten counts. The chain links TRBV19 to TRBJ2-1, with TRBD2 matching 7 bases. Per germline, CDR1 LNHDA and CDR2 SQIVND (reference sequence). This CDR3 spans 16 amino acids. V dropped 1 base and J dropped 1; count of bases not matched to a gene: 4. Written as DNA, the CDR3 is TGTGCCAGTAGTATAGGGGGGGGTAATTCCTACAATGAGCAGTTCTTC. This codes for CASSIGGGNSYNEQFF.

The table lists this clonotype with many counts. This chain uses TRBV20-1 with TRBJ2-3; 16 bases are a match to TRBD2. The CDR3 extends over 17 amino acids. V dropped 5 bases and J dropped 2; count of bases not matched to a gene: 7. CDR1 DFQATT and CDR2 SNEGSKA come from the germline V gene (reference sequence). The CDR3: CSAVPGLAGGFTDTQYF. The DNA of the CDR3 is TGCAGTGCTGTACCGGGACTAGCGGGAGGGTTCACAGATACGCAGTATTTT.

The rearrangement uses TRBV28 and TRBJ1-2; 9 bases are shared with TRBD1. The length of the CDR3 is 17 residues. The germline V gene has CDR1 MDHEN and CDR2 SYDVKM. V was clipped by 5 bases and J by 6 bases; unmatched bases: 16. The CDR3 here is CASSNSAGTGKMDGYTF. The CDR3 DNA reads as TGTGCCAGCAGTAACTCGGCCGGGACAGGGAAAATGGATGGCTACACCTTC.

This clonotype has more than one count but fewer than ten. The genes are TRBV15 and TRBJ1-2; TRBD1 is a possible D gene (5 bases). In germline, CDR1 is LNHNV, CDR2 YYDKDF (reference sequence). The V end was cut by 0 bases, the J end by 3 bases, with 14 bases between. The CDR3 is 16 residues long. The CDR3: CATSRDQTAPYYGYTF. In DNA form, the CDR3 reads TGTGCCACCAGCAGAGATCAGACAGCACCATACTATGGCTACACCTTC.

This clonotype was observed many times. The chain has TRBV7-8 and TRBJ1-1; possible D gene TRBD1, 5 bases. V was trimmed by 4 bases and J by 1 base, leaving 13 bases between them. The germline V gene encodes CDR1 SGHVS and CDR2 FQNEAQ. CDR3 size: 15 residues. The CDR3 protein is CASSSTGTGNTEAFF. The CDR3 DNA reads as TGTGCCAGCAGCTCAACCGGGACCGGGAACACTGAAGCTTTCTTT.

Many counts were recorded for this clonotype. The gene calls are TRBV28 and TRBJ1-2, with 9 bases that match TRBD1. CDR1 is MDHEN, CDR2 SYDVKM, per germline. V shed 1 base, J shed 2 bases, and the junction held 14 bases outside the gene matches. The CDR3 sequence is 19 residues long. The CDR3 DNA sequence: TGTGCCAGCAGTTTATTTAGTGGGACAGGGTTGGTGGGAAACTATGGCTACACCTTC. It specifies CASSLFSGTGLVGNYGYTF.